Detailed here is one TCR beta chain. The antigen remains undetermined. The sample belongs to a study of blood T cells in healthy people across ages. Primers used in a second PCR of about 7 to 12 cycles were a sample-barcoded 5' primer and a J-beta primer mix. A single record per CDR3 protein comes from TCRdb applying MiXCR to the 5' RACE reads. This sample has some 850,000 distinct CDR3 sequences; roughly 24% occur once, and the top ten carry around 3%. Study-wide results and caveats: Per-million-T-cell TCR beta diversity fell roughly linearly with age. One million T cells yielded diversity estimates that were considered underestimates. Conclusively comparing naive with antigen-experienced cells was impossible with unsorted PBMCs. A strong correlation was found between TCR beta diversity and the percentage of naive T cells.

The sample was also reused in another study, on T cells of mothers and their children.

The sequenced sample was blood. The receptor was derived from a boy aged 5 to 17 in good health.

CDR3 nucleotide sequence: TGTGCCAGCAGTCTCCACGGGGTTCCAAGCTACGAGCAGTACTTC. The encoded protein is CASSLHGVPSYEQYF. The chain recombines TRBV28 with TRBJ2-7, with D tentatively TRBD2 (5 bases). The germline CDR1 and CDR2 sequences are MDHEN and SYDVKM. The CDR3 contains 15 residues. With 5 bases removed from V and 3 bases from J, the gap between germline ends came to 17 bases.